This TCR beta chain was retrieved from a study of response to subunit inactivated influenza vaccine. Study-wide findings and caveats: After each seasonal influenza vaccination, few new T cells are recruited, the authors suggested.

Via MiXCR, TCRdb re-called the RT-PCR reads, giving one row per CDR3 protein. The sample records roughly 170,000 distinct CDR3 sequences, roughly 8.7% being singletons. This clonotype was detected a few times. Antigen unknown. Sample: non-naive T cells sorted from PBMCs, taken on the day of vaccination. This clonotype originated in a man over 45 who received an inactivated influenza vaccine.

Here the CDR3 reads CASSQQWYDNEQFF. In nucleotides, the CDR3 is TGTGCCAGCAGCCAACAGTGGTACGACAATGAGCAGTTCTTC. The V and J genes are TRBV7-2 and TRBJ2-1; D gene uncertain. Between the trimmed V and J ends, which lost 5 bases and 5 bases, there was a span of 13 bases. The CDR3 has 14 residues. Germline CDR1 is SGHTA and CDR2 is FQGNSA.